The clone carrying this TCR beta chain was counted once. Its antigen is currently unknown. The ends were cut back, 4 bases at V and 3 bases at J, with 9 bases in the middle. CDR1 and CDR2 from the germline V gene are MNHEY and SVGAGI. The CDR3 length is 13 residues. The data stem from a study of T cell responses to AZD1222 COVID-19 vaccine. General study points: Spike-wide vaccine-associated CD4 TCRs dominated at 160-218 and 743-854. No repertoire was sampled before or during the peak T cell response, only after it.

The assay was immunoSEQ multiplex PCR, and TCRdb's table has in-frame clones only and misses some. The data contain approximately 70,000 clones, 80% of them seen just once; the ten biggest clones take up more than 12%. This sequence originates from an adult who received the AZD1222 COVID-19 vaccine. Sample: peripheral blood, taken 28 days after the second AZD1222 dose. V gene TRBV6-5 combines with J gene TRBJ1-1, with D uncertain. The CDR3 protein is CASSFVRDTEAFF. CDR3 nucleotides: TGTGCCAGCAGTTTCGTGAGGGACACTGAAGCTTTCTTT.